This T cell receptor beta chain was sequenced during a study of shared clonotypes between healthy human individuals (dated by TCRdb to about 2020). Background on the whole study: A couple of women and a few men aged 18 to 49 years were included in the cohort. For each donor, three plates each were used for CD4 naive and CD4 memory, two plates were used for CD8 naive, and one plate was used for CD8 memory. Libraries were prepared and TCR repertoires were sequenced by different laboratories using diverse techniques, in order to increase sequencing depth and limit assay-specific biases. Per donor, leukapheresis produced somewhere between about 0.94 and 9.5 billion PBMCs. To estimate repertoire size and how much clonotype sharing occurs between individuals, the study deeply sequenced the blood TCR repertoires of 4 to 6 healthy adults. Broader findings and caveats from the paper: Larger estimated clonotype richness was generally found for naive subsets than for memory subsets. Because the study included only a small number of donors, the genetic and exposure-history diversity represented was limited. Incomplete sequencing was indicated by rarefaction of sorted-subset datasets, despite the large sequencing depth. Across four donors, around 5.4% of naive CD4, approximately 3.6% of naive CD8, 2.3% of memory CD4, and about 0.44% of memory CD8 clonotypes were shared. Clonotypes shared by all four sorted-subset donors showed higher generation probabilities than non-shared clonotypes. Pairwise subsampling indicated that sequencing depth was expected to affect the degree of clonotype sharing among donors. Sampling was restricted to blood, and TCR repertoires in tissue are likely to differ from TCR repertoires in blood.

Looking up the germline V gene yields CDR1 SQVTM and CDR2 ANQGSEA. The germline V and J ends show losses of 6 bases and 2 bases respectively, and no gene match explains 4 bases of the junction. The CDR3 runs 14 amino acids, cysteine and phenylalanine included. Only the CDR3 portion is preserved as DNA: 42 bases, with reading frame beginning at the first base. Using the deep immunoSEQ assay, multiplex PCR amplified TCR CDR3 regions from genomic DNA. Extracted genomic DNA from each cell subset was distributed evenly across all wells of several immunoSEQ 96-well plates, and each plate was treated as a replicate. For sorted subsets, approximately 210 ng genomic DNA, equal to 30,000 to 35,000 T cell genomes, was loaded into each replicate PCR. Purified libraries were quantified with a Qubit 3.0 fluorometer, sized on a Bioanalyzer 2100, and re-quantified with the KAPA Library Quantification kit. Every immunoSEQ 96-well plate was sequenced on a separate single-read 150-cycle Illumina NextSeq 550 flow cell. The paper's data handling went like this. Because the immunoSEQ output included only junctional sequences and no quality scores, the filtering could not be the same as the filtering used for full-length reads. Sequences were annotated with PyIR, a Python wrapper for IgBLAST v1.9, and V/J genes and CDR3 were assigned using IMGT germline references. Reads were filtered out if the reads had weak V/J assignments (E-value above 1e-6), no CDR3, stop codons, out-of-frame junctions, or ambiguous translated residues. V3J clonotypes were defined as sequences sharing the same inferred V gene, J gene, and CDR3 amino acid sequence. The percentage overlap between two repertoires was calculated by dividing the number of shared unique clonotypes by the size of the smaller repertoire. Three approaches were used to assess repertoire richness: RTK rarefaction, the Chao1 estimator, and Recon v2.1 estimates of unobserved clonotypes. Generation probabilities were computed with OLGA for all TCRbeta clonotypes obtained by the gDNA method from four donors. Held by TCRdb, this immuneACCESS table contains in-frame sequences only and omits some clones. Under half of the omission traces to an unresolved V gene where checked; the cause of the rest is unknown. V and J calls and clone size follow that table, whereas D and trimming were derived from the DNA. Recorded for this sample are some 1,900,000 clones; less than 95% of them occurred a single time. Jointly, the top ten make up roughly 1.2% of the sample.

Only one count was recorded for this clone. It has no known antigen specificity. One base away there is no much larger clone; base qualities are not given. CD8 naive samples were CD45RO-negative cells positively selected for CCR7, giving a CD45RA+CCR7+ population that excluded TemRA cells. Healthy HIV-negative adults with no recently reported acute infections or vaccinations were included as donors. Only Caucasian adults living in Nashville, Tennessee, USA were represented among the donors. After blood collection by leukapheresis, PBMCs were isolated using Ficoll-Histopaque density gradient centrifugation and then cryopreserved in the vapor phase of liquid nitrogen. Purity and quantity of every magnetically sorted T cell population were checked by analytical flow cytometry. Genomic DNA was isolated from each sorted fraction and quantified by UV absorbance on a Nanodrop 2000c.

Material for sequencing was naive CD8+ T cells sorted from blood. Sample cell subset or site, as interpreted from the label and publication: CD45RA+CCR7+. The receptor was derived from a man between 18 and 35 years old in good health. The chain couples TRBV29-1 to TRBJ1-4; TRBD1 fits 9 bases in the junction. The nucleotide sequence reads TGCAGCGTCTCACAGGGGGCGACTAATGAAAAACTGTTTTTT. Translation gives CSVSQGATNEKLFF.